Each of the 10 T cell receptor beta chains below was sequenced from the same sample in a study of T-cell memory formation after mild COVID-19. Via MiXCR, TCRdb re-called the 5' RACE reads, giving one row per CDR3 protein. The sample yields roughly 400,000 distinct CDR3 sequences, approximately 15% seen once. The sample consisted of PBMCs or a T cell subset sorted from them (not recorded which). These receptors were obtained from a man in his late teens or twenties who had mild COVID-19 (a few samples of this study predate the infection). Cell type and time point are not known.

The CDR3 bases are TGCGCCAGCAGCCAAGAACACAGTTCCAATGAGCAGTTCTTC. The encoded protein is CASSQEHSSNEQFF. The chain combines TRBV4-3 with TRBJ2-1; D call uncertain. The CDR3 is 14 residues long. V was shortened by 0 bases and J by 6 bases, with 9 bases between the two germline ends. Germline loops: CDR1 LGHNA, CDR2 YSLEER.

The chain joins TRBV6-5 to TRBJ2-1; 8 bases line up with TRBD2. CDR1 is MNHEY and CDR2 is SVGAGI in the germline V gene. V lost 8 bases, J lost 6 bases, and 6 bases stayed unmatched. This CDR3 has 13 residues. The CDR3 DNA follows: TGTGCCAGCGCGGGGGGCCTGGGCAATGAGCAGTTCTTC. It is translated as CASAGGLGNEQFF.

V and J are TRBV2 and TRBJ1-2; 7 bases fit TRBD1. This CDR3 comprises 14 residues. The J segment lost 5 bases and the V segment lost 1 base, leaving 4 bases of the junction unmatched. Germline CDR1 is SNHLY and CDR2 is FYNNEI. The CDR3 reads CASSEGTGFYGYTF. The CDR3 DNA sequence: TGTGCCAGCAGTGAAGGGACAGGTTTTTATGGCTACACCTTC.

The sample holds many counts of this clonotype. The rearrangement joins TRBV12-3 or TRBV12-4 to TRBJ2-3; D might be TRBD2 (6 bases). The V end lost 3 bases, the J end lost 2 bases, and 9 bases lay between the germline ends. This CDR3 comprises 14 residues. Here the CDR3 DNA reads TGTGCCAGCAGTTTTGGGGGGACCACAGATACGCAGTATTTT. Translated, it gives CASSFGGTTDTQYF.

This chain uses TRBV5-5 with TRBJ2-5; 8 nucleotides align to TRBD2. Trimming took 5 bases from V and 4 from J; bases not matched to a gene: 7. This CDR3 has 14 residues. Germline loops: CDR1 SGHKS, CDR2 YYEKEE (reference sequence). DNA for the CDR3: TGTGCCAGCAGGTTCCCCGGGACTAGAGAGACCCAGTACTTC. Protein sequence: CASRFPGTRETQYF.

This clonotype has only a few counts. This sequence joins TRBV7-2 and TRBJ2-7; D gene uncertain. The length of the CDR3 is 12 residues. CDR1 and CDR2 from the germline V gene are SGHTA and FQGNSA. V dropped 0 bases and J dropped 7 bases, with 7 bases sitting between them. The CDR3 DNA is TGTGCCAGCAGCTTAGCGATGGGTGAGCAGTACTTC. This sequence encodes CASSLAMGEQYF.

The chain combines TRBV20-1 with TRBJ2-5; the D gene could be TRBD1 or TRBD2 (6 bases each). This CDR3 has 14 amino acids. Trimming pared 2 bases from V and 3 bases from J, leaving 13 bases between. Germline V lookup: CDR1 DFQATT, CDR2 SNEGSKA (reference sequence). DNA for the CDR3: TGCAGTGCTAGAATAGGGGGGCTGAAAGAGACCCAGTACTTC. This gives the protein CSARIGGLKETQYF.

This clonotype was counted at least ten times. This rearrangement joins TRBV6-5 to TRBJ1-2, with D perhaps TRBD1 (6 bases). The V end lost 0 bases, the J end lost 8 bases, and 10 bases lay between the germline ends. The CDR3 runs 13 residues. Germline assignment: CDR1 MNHEY and CDR2 SVGAGI. The CDR3, as DNA: TGTGCCAGCAGTTACTCGACCAGGGGAGGCTACACCTTC. This codes for CASSYSTRGGYTF.

The rearrangement uses TRBV7-9 and TRBJ2-7, with TRBD1 as a possible D gene (5 bases). Germline values: CDR1 SEHNR, CDR2 FQNEAQ (reference sequence). The CDR3 runs to 14 residues. The V end was cut by 9 bases, the J end by 0 bases, with 15 bases between. The CDR3 bases are TGTGCCAGAAGCCCCGACAGTCCCTCCTACGAGCAGTACTTC. Translation gives CARSPDSPSYEQYF.

This clonotype was seen more than once but under ten times. This sequence joins TRBV4-1 and TRBJ2-7, with D possibly TRBD1 on 6 matching bases. Germline V gene data show CDR1 as MGHRA and CDR2 as YSYEKL. CDR3 length equals 14 residues. Trimming cost V 4 bases and J 4 bases, with 14 bases left between them. The CDR3 here is CASSPTSGTYEQYF. The CDR3 coding sequence is TGCGCCAGCAGCCCAACCTCAGGGACATACGAGCAGTACTTC.